The text below deals with one T cell receptor beta chain. Its antigen is not identified. The V end was cut by 5 bases, the J end by 4 bases, with 12 bases between. Germline lookup yields CDR1 SGHTA and CDR2 FQGNSA. The CDR3 has 13 residues. Patients chosen for sequencing had CD8+CD57+ cells that had expanded, as shown by flow cytometry. The blood sampling took place in patients who had so far received no therapy. The sample originates from a study of CD8+CD57+ T cells in acquired aplastic anemia. Study as a whole: Mean DNA quantity obtained from sorted CD4+ and CD8+ cells was 3 to 4 ug.

Investigators profiled TCR beta VDJ and CDR3 from genomic DNA template. TCRdb redid the calling of the reads with MiXCR, one entry per CDR3 protein. The sample consists of more than 45,000 distinct CDR3 sequences, around 50% of them appearing once. Study findings and constraints: Patients and controls shared some 30 CD8+ CDR3 sequences, highly expressed in patients.

The TCR was taken from a human donor with aplastic anemia. This chain joins TRBV7-2 and TRBJ2-7; D gene unclear. Specimen: sorted CD4+, CD8+, or CD8+CD57+ T cells (not recorded which) from PBMCs. The CDR3 sequence is CASSPSTFYEQYF. CDR3 nucleotides: TGTGCCAGCAGCCCTTCGACCTTTTACGAGCAGTACTTC.